This TCR beta chain was captured in a study of T-cell reconstitution after alpha-beta-depleted transplantation in children. The authors prepared the TCRbeta library with unique molecular identifiers. MiXCR, run by TCRdb on the PCR reads, gives a single entry per CDR3 protein. The table lists some 500,000 distinct CDR3 sequences, approximately 20% of them singletons, with less than 4% in the top ten. CDR3 size: 15 residues. V was pared by 9 bases and J by 0 bases, with 10 bases of the junction left unmatched. Germline CDR1 reads SGHKS; CDR2 reads YYEKEE (reference sequence). The source material was PBMCs from the stem cell graft donor, sampled from the stem cell graft. The chain joins TRBV5-5 to TRBJ2-3; 7 bases match TRBD1. This sequence was found in a human donor who donated a stem cell graft to a child with acute lymphoblastic leukemia. The DNA for the CDR3 is TGTGCCACCAGAACAGGGGTTCTTAGCACAGATACGCAGTATTTT. Translating it yields CATRTGVLSTDTQYF.